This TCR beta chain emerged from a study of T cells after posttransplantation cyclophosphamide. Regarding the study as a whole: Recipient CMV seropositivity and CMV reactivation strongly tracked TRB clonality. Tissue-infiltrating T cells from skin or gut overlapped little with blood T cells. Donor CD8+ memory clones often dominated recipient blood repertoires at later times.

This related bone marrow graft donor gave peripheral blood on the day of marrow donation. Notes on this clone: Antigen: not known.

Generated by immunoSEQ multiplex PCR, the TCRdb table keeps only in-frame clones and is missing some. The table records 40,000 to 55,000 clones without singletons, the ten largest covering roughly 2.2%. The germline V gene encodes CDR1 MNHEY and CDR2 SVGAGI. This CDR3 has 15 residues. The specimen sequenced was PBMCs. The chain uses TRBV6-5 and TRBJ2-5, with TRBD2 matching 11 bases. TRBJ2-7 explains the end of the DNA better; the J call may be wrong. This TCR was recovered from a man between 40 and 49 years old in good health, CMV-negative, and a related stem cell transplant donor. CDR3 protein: CANTSGSKGTYEQYF. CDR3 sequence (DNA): TGTGCCAACACTAGCGGGAGTAAGGGAACCTACGAGCAGTACTTC.